The entry below describes one TCR beta chain. No antigen is known for it. The CDR3 has 13 residues. The germline gives CDR1 SGHAT, CDR2 FQNNGV. The V gene end was trimmed by 4 bases and the J gene end by 8 bases; junction bases not matched to a gene: 7. The data derive from a study of T cell repertoires in cytomegalovirus infection. Study summary: HLA-C-restricted CMV epitopes, recently identified, and well-studied HLA-B-restricted ones were used by the study. Shared public TCR beta signatures pointed to both CMV infection and a matching HLA type.

MiXCR was run by TCRdb on the reads, yielding one entry per CDR3 protein. The sample contains about 700,000 distinct CDR3 sequences, 33% of which appear only once. Study-wide results and limits: Cumulative public TCR beta family frequency identified carriers of CMV plus the relevant HLA. HLA-C-restricted, CMV-specific TCR beta clonotypes were dominant ex vivo.

The sequence derives from a human donor in good health (CMV status not recorded). Some clones in this sample may be carry-over from other donors' samples. This chain connects TRBV11-2 to TRBJ1-1; 7 positions agree with TRBD1. Material: cultured PBMCs, obtained from culture after CMV antigen stimulation. CDR3 in amino acids: CASSSLRDREAFF. The CDR3 region has the DNA TGTGCCAGCAGCTCGCTCCGGGACAGAGAAGCTTTCTTT.